This TCR beta chain derives from a study of CD8 T cells in Susac syndrome. The CDR3 consists of 14 residues. Germline trimming cut 6 bases from V and 2 bases from J; bases unmatched to any gene: 5. The germline V gene encodes CDR1 MDHEN and CDR2 SYDVKM. Reverse transcription of about 0.5 to 1 ug RNA used random hexamers. Amplification of TCR beta CDR3 across 54 Vbeta and 13 Jbeta was performed with immunoSEQ multiplex PCR. MiXCR was run by TCRdb on the immunoSEQ multiplex PCR reads, yielding one entry per CDR3 protein. The data hold 150,000 to 200,000 distinct CDR3 sequences, with 90% to 97% observed a single time.

The material sequenced was CD4+ T cells from PBMCs. The sequence was collected from a human donor with multiple sclerosis. This rearrangement joins TRBV28 to TRBJ2-5, with 8 positions matching TRBD1. CDR3 amino acids: CASRPGQAQETQYF. Here the CDR3 DNA reads TGTGCCAGCAGGCCGGGACAGGCTCAAGAGACCCAGTACTTC. Drawing the rest from reference TRBV28 and TRBJ2-5, the complete variable domain is DVKVTQSSRYLVKRTGEKVFLECVQDMDHENMFWYRQDPGLGLRLIYFSYDVKMKEKGDIPEGYSVSREKKERFSLILESASTNQTSMYLCASRPGQAQETQYFGPGTRLLVL.